The sequence of this T cell receptor (beta chain) was determined in a study of response to subunit inactivated influenza vaccine. CDR3 size: 15 residues. Germline V gene data show CDR1 as SNHLY and CDR2 as FYNNEI. The V end was cut by 2 bases, the J end by 2 bases, with 13 bases between. Study-wide results and limits: T cells newly recruited by each seasonal influenza vaccination are few, the authors suggested.

This clonotype occurred a few times. Its specificity is not known. TCRdb re-called the RT-PCR reads with MiXCR, one entry per CDR3 protein. The sample shows over 150,000 distinct CDR3 sequences, approximately 15% of them seen only once. The chain links TRBV2 to TRBJ2-7; D is uncertain. The clonotype comes from a man aged 45-60 years who received an inactivated influenza vaccine. The source material was CD8+ T cells sorted from PBMCs, sampled more than 4 days after vaccination. The CDR3 protein is CASSETGIHPYEQYF. CDR3 nucleotides: TGTGCCAGCAGTGAAACTGGGATTCACCCCTACGAGCAGTACTTC. Full variable domain (outside the CDR3, taken from reference TRBV2 and TRBJ2-7): EPEVTQTPSHQVTQMGQEVILRCVPISNHLYFYWYRQILGQKVEFLVSFYNNEISEKSEIFDDQFSVERPDGSNFTLKIRSTKLEDSAMYFCASSETGIHPYEQYFGPGTRLTVT.